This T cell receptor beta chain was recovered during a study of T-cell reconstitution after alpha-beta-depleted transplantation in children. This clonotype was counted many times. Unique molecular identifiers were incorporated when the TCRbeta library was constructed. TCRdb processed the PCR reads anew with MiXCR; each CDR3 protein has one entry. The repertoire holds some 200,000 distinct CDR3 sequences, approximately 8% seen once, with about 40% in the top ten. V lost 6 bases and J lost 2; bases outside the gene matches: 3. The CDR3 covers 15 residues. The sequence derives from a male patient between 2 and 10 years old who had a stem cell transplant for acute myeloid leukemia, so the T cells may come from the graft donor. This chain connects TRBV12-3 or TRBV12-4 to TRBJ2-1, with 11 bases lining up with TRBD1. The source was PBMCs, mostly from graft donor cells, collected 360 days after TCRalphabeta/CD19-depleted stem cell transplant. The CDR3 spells CASSWTGGAYNEQFF. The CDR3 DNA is TGTGCCAGCAGCTGGACAGGGGGCGCCTACAATGAGCAGTTCTTC.